A few counts support the clone carrying this T cell receptor beta chain. In building TCR beta libraries, iRepertoire HTBI primers were used together with Arm-PCR of CDR3 regions. In the original workflow: Gene usage covered 62 TRBV and 14 to 15 TRBJ segments. One entry per CDR3 protein, called by TCRdb with MiXCR from the multiplex PCR reads. It is TCRdb's table, rather than the study itself, that gives the V and J calls and clone size. The data show some 500,000 distinct CDR3 sequences, roughly a sixth seen once. The time point was: newly diagnosed GD, antithyroid drugs for less than 3 months. Construction of the TCR library relied on RNA isolated from PBMCs. The data are from a study of regulatory T cells in long-lasting Graves disease. Study-wide context: Graves' patients, diagnosed recently, had received antithyroid drugs under 3 months.

The CDR3 covers 16 residues. Germline CDR1 reads MNHGY; CDR2 reads SVAAGI. Trimming pared 3 bases from V and 4 bases from J, leaving 17 bases between. The data were also submitted as part of a second study, on T cells in Graves' hyperthyroidism and ophthalmopathy. From that report: Stable hyperthyroidism: no ophthalmopathy progression over 18 months of follow-up.

The chain joins TRBV6-9 to TRBJ2-3; TRBD1 or TRBD2 may be the D gene (5 bases each). The sample here was peripheral blood mononuclear cells (PBMCs), taken at new diagnosis, from a patient treated with antithyroid drugs. This TCR came from a woman aged 35-60 years with Graves disease. The CDR3 DNA sequence: TGTGCCAGCAGTTACTCTTTGGGACGAGGCCCAGATACGCAGTATTTT. Amino acid sequence: CASSYSLGRGPDTQYF.